The 22 T cell receptor beta chains reported below all come from one sample, sequenced in a study of T cell repertoires in cytomegalovirus infection. TCRdb processed the reads anew with MiXCR; each CDR3 protein has one entry. The sample contains under 850,000 distinct CDR3 sequences, around 35% of which appear only once. These TCRs are of unknown antigen specificity. This specimen was cultured PBMCs, taken from culture after CMV antigen stimulation. The receptors were gathered from a human donor in good health (CMV status not recorded). Some clones in this sample may be carry-over from other donors' samples.

The chain recombines TRBV10-3 with TRBJ1-5, with a possible D match to TRBD1 (6 bases). Trimming stripped 8 bases from V and 0 bases from J, with 8 bases between. Germline V lookup: CDR1 ENHRY, CDR2 SYGVKD. CDR3 length: 13 amino acids. The CDR3: CAIGDTSNQPQHF. The CDR3 coding sequence is TGTGCCATCGGGGACACTAGCAATCAGCCCCAGCATTTT.

The CDR3 region has the DNA TGCGCCAGCAGCACCCGGACAGGCGGCTCTGAGACCCAGTACTTC. This codes for CASSTRTGGSETQYF. The chain has TRBV23-1 and TRBJ2-5; the match to TRBD1 covers 7 bases. TRBV23-1 carries the ORF label, with uncertain function. CDR3 length: 15 residues. After removal of 6 bases from V and 5 bases from J, the junction contained 12 bases not matched to a gene.

This clonotype appeared a few times. This rearrangement joins TRBV7-6 to TRBJ2-7; D not resolved. The CDR3 runs to 16 residues. The ends were cut back, 6 bases at V and 2 bases at J, with 20 bases in the middle. The germline gives CDR1 SGHVS, CDR2 FNYEAQ. CDR3 region: CASSSTLPAGTYEQYF. In DNA, the CDR3 is TGTGCCAGCAGTTCCACCCTGCCTGCAGGCACCTACGAGCAGTACTTC.

A single count supports this clonotype. The chain recombines TRBV6-8 with TRBJ1-4, with a tentative D call TRBD1 (6 bases). CDR1 MNHGY and CDR2 SAAAGT come from the germline V gene. V lost 5 bases to trimming and J lost 7 bases, with 14 bases between them. The CDR3 runs 14 residues. CDR3 amino acids: CASSAQTGSEKLFF. Written as DNA, the CDR3 is TGTGCCAGCAGTGCTCAAACAGGGAGTGAAAAACTGTTTTTT.

V and J are TRBV5-1 and TRBJ2-3; unclear D gene. The CDR3 covers 15 residues. Germline CDR1 reads SGHRS; CDR2 reads YFSETQ. Trimming took 1 base from V and 0 from J, leaving 9 bases between them. The CDR3 nucleotides read TGCGCCAGCAGCTTGATGGCCCCTAGCACAGATACGCAGTATTTT. Amino acid sequence: CASSLMAPSTDTQYF.

This clonotype was seen a few times. The genes are TRBV7-9 and TRBJ2-2, with D unclear. The CDR3 totals 16 residues. Trimming removed 0 bases at V and 1 base at J, with 9 bases between. From germline, CDR1 is SEHNR and CDR2 FQNEAQ (reference sequence). CDR3 in amino acids: CASSLAATQNTGELFF. The CDR3 DNA sequence: TGTGCCAGCAGCTTAGCCGCGACCCAGAACACCGGGGAGCTGTTTTTT.

The CDR3 coding sequence is TGCGCCAGCAGCGCCAGGGTGCGCAATCAGCCCCAGCATTTT. Protein sequence: CASSARVRNQPQHF. V and J are TRBV4-1 and TRBJ1-5; the D gene is possibly TRBD1 (5 bases). This CDR3 has 14 residues. Germline V lookup: CDR1 MGHRA, CDR2 YSYEKL. V lost 5 bases to trimming and J lost 2 bases, with 10 bases between them.

This clonotype was observed a handful of times. The genes are TRBV28 and TRBJ1-5; D possibly corresponds to TRBD1 (6 bases). Between the trimmed V and J ends, which lost 5 bases and 3 bases, there was a span of 14 bases. There are 15 residues in the CDR3. CDR1 is MDHEN and CDR2 is SYDVKM in the germline V gene. The CDR3: CASSTGSRDNQPQHF. The CDR3 DNA reads as TGTGCCAGCAGTACAGGGTCAAGGGACAATCAGCCCCAGCATTTT.

This clonotype was found a few times. The chain couples TRBV7-2 to TRBJ1-2; 7 nucleotides align to TRBD1. The CDR3 has 16 residues. The germline V gene has CDR1 SGHTA and CDR2 FQGNSA. V lost 0 bases to trimming and J lost 2 bases; unmatched junction nucleotides: 6. CDR3 sequence (DNA): TGTGCCAGCAGCTTAGCCAGGGGGTCGGGAAACTATGGCTACACCTTC. Its protein is CASSLARGSGNYGYTF.

The table lists this clonotype with a few counts. The CDR3 loop reads CASSYSKTGDGTDTQYF. The CDR3 DNA sequence: TGTGCCAGCAGTTACTCCAAGACAGGTGATGGCACAGATACGCAGTATTTT. This rearrangement joins TRBV6-5 to TRBJ2-3, with D perhaps matching TRBD1 (6 bases). V lost 0 bases to trimming and J lost 1 base, with 14 bases between them. The germline V gene encodes CDR1 MNHEY and CDR2 SVGAGI. CDR3 length: 17 amino acids.

This clonotype was counted only a few times. The V gene is TRBV27, the J gene TRBJ2-5, with D possibly being TRBD2 (7 bases). The CDR3 spans 15 residues. Germline V gives CDR1 MNHEY, CDR2 SMNVEV (reference sequence). V was pared by 5 bases and J by 8 bases, with 21 bases between. CDR3 in amino acids: CASSPGGRSLGTQYF. CDR3 DNA sequence: TGTGCCAGCAGTCCCGGGGGGCGTTCACTTGGAACCCAGTACTTC.

The chain employs TRBV18 and TRBJ1-1, with a tentative D call TRBD1 (5 bases). CDR1 is KGHSH and CDR2 is LQKENI in the germline V gene. Trimming stripped 3 bases from V and 4 bases from J, with 15 bases between. CDR3 length equals 15 residues. The CDR3 sequence: CASSPSGPRGTEAFF. Here the CDR3 DNA reads TGTGCCAGCTCACCTTCGGGACCCCGGGGCACTGAAGCTTTCTTT.

This clonotype turned up a few times. The rearrangement joins TRBV5-1 to TRBJ2-6; D is uncertain. This CDR3 has 16 amino acids. The V gene's germline CDR1 is SGHRS and CDR2 YFSETQ. Trimming removed 0 bases at V and 0 bases at J, with 7 bases between. CDR3 protein: CASSLGHTSGANVLTF. CDR3 coding DNA: TGCGCCAGCAGCTTGGGACATACCTCTGGGGCCAACGTCCTGACTTTC.

This clonotype has only a few counts. The rearrangement joins TRBV5-5 to TRBJ2-7; D gene uncertain. Trimming left V 1 base short and J 7 bases short, with 12 bases between. CDR3 length: 13 amino acids. CDR1 is SGHKS and CDR2 is YYEKEE in the germline V gene (reference sequence). Here the CDR3 reads CASSLPRMGEQYF. In DNA form, the CDR3 reads TGTGCCAGCAGCTTGCCGAGGATGGGAGAGCAGTACTTC.

The V gene is TRBV20-1, the J gene TRBJ2-7; 9 bases are shared with TRBD2. The CDR3 length is 15 residues. Trimming took 1 base from V and 3 from J; bases not matched to a gene: 7. Germline V gene sequence: CDR1 DFQATT, CDR2 SNEGSKA (reference sequence). The CDR3 DNA follows: TGCAGTGCTAGAGCTCATAGCGGGGGTAACTACGAGCAGTACTTC. Translation: CSARAHSGGNYEQYF.

The V gene is TRBV9, the J gene TRBJ2-1, with 7 positions matching TRBD2. Trimming took 0 bases from V and 0 from J; bases not matched to a gene: 6. This CDR3 has 17 residues. CDR1 is SGDLS, CDR2 YYNGEE, per germline. CDR3 residues: CASSVDSRESSYNEQFF. The DNA for the CDR3 is TGTGCCAGCAGCGTAGATTCGCGGGAGAGCTCCTACAATGAGCAGTTCTTC.

This clonotype was recorded a few times. The chain recombines TRBV6-2 or TRBV6-3 with TRBJ2-1, with 7 bases fitting TRBD2. Losses at the gene ends were 6 bases for V and 0 bases for J; bases not matched to a gene: 8. CDR1 is MNHEY, CDR2 SVGEGT, per germline. The CDR3 is made up of 16 amino acids. The CDR3, as DNA: TGTGCCAGCAGCCCGGTAGCGGGTAGCTCCTACAATGAGCAGTTCTTC. Its translation: CASSPVAGSSYNEQFF.

The rearrangement joins TRBV27 to TRBJ2-1; 10 bases agree with TRBD2. V lost 4 bases and J lost 9; bases outside the gene matches: 15. This CDR3 spans 17 amino acids. Germline loops: CDR1 MNHEY, CDR2 SMNVEV (reference sequence). CDR3 loop: CASSSEPGLATLSEQFF. The CDR3 DNA reads TGTGCCAGCAGTTCCGAACCGGGACTAGCGACTCTGAGTGAGCAGTTCTTC.

The table lists this clonotype with a few counts. The DNA of the CDR3 is TGTGCCAGCAGCCCCCTTCCCCCAGGAGCAGGTCTGAACACTGAAGCTTTCTTT. Its translation: CASSPLPPGAGLNTEAFF. This chain connects TRBV12-3 or TRBV12-4 to TRBJ1-1; no reliable D call. There are 18 residues in the CDR3. V was pared by 6 bases and J by 0 bases, with 23 bases between.

This clonotype was recorded many times. The V gene is TRBV7-2, the J gene TRBJ1-5, with D perhaps TRBD1 (5 bases). Trimming removed 3 bases from V and 4 bases from J, with 13 bases in between. The CDR3 covers 15 residues. Germline CDR1 and CDR2: SGHTA and FQGNSA. The CDR3 here is CASSFYPGRNQPQHF. In DNA, the CDR3 is TGTGCCAGCAGCTTCTACCCAGGGCGGAATCAGCCCCAGCATTTT.

V is TRBV28 and J is TRBJ1-6; no clear D gene. The V gene lost 3 bases and the J gene lost 7 bases, with 7 bases spanning the gap. Germline-derived CDR1 and CDR2 are MDHEN and SYDVKM. This CDR3 has 13 residues. DNA for the CDR3: TGTGCCAGCAGTTTCCCCCCGAATTCACCCCTCCACTTT. This codes for CASSFPPNSPLHF.

The V gene is TRBV12-3 or TRBV12-4, the J gene TRBJ2-5, with 8 bases fitting TRBD2. Trimming cost V 6 bases and J 7 bases; bases outside gene matches: 19. The CDR3 spans 17 residues. CDR3 loop: CASSASHRGGLMATQYF. The CDR3 DNA follows: TGTGCCAGCAGCGCCTCACACCGGGGGGGATTGATGGCGACCCAGTACTTC.